This TCR beta chain appears in the sequencing data of a study of blood T cell repertoires in COVID-19. Study summary: COVID-19 samples from acute and convalescent phases originated in the United States, Italy and Spain.

TCRdb's copy holds only in-frame clones and misses some; the assay was immunoSEQ multiplex PCR. The profile shows over 55,000 clones, 65% to 90% of them singletons. Germline V lookup: CDR1 SGHVS, CDR2 FQNEAQ. V lost 5 bases, J lost 10 bases, and 21 bases lay in between. The CDR3 consists of 16 residues. The sequenced sample consisted of peripheral blood. V usage is TRBV7-8 and J usage is TRBJ1-6; TRBD1 is a possible D gene (6 bases). This clonotype was sampled from a man in his fifties with acute or convalescent COVID-19. This CDR3 reads CASSLPIRTDQSPLHF. In DNA form, the CDR3 reads TGTGCCAGCAGCCTCCCCATACGGACAGATCAATCACCCCTCCACTTT.